These 14 T cell receptor beta chains came from one sample sequenced in a study of blood T cell repertoires in COVID-19. Assay used: immunoSEQ multiplex PCR; TCRdb lists only in-frame clones, some missing. The table records 200,000 to 250,000 clones, approximately 80% of them present only once. Source material: peripheral blood. These receptors originate from a human donor in a cohort sampled during active COVID-19.

V usage is TRBV19 and J usage is TRBJ2-2; possibly TRBD2 for D (6 bases). CDR3 length: 15 amino acids. Germline V CDR1 and CDR2: LNHDA, SQIVND (reference sequence). V dropped 7 bases and J dropped 3 bases, with 15 bases sitting between them. In DNA, the CDR3 is TGTGCCAGTACTCCCTCTTCGGGGGACACCGGGGAGCTGTTTTTT. As protein: CASTPSSGDTGELFF.

This chain links TRBV3-1 (or the pseudogene TRBV3-2) with TRBJ1-5; 10 nucleotides line up with TRBD1. Germline values: CDR1 LGHDT, CDR2 YNNKEL (reference sequence). After removal of 0 bases from V and 1 base from J, the junction contained 9 bases not matched to a gene. The CDR3 has 19 amino acids. CDR3 sequence: CASSQDYGQGGRSNQPQHF. The CDR3 nucleotides read TGTGCCAGCAGCCAAGATTACGGACAGGGGGGTCGAAGCAATCAGCCCCAGCATTTT.

The rearrangement joins TRBV6-6 to TRBJ2-7; the match to TRBD1 covers 8 bases. The germline V gene encodes CDR1 MNHNY and CDR2 SVGAGI (reference sequence). This CDR3 comprises 14 residues. V was pared by 2 bases and J by 5 bases, with 5 bases of the junction left unmatched. For the CDR3, the DNA is TGTGCCAGCAGTTACCCAGGGGGCGGAAACGAGCAGTACTTC. It specifies CASSYPGGGNEQYF.

The chain employs TRBV6-1 and TRBJ2-7; no firm D call. CDR3 length: 13 amino acids. V dropped 2 bases and J dropped 4 bases, with 9 bases sitting between them. From germline, CDR1 is MNHNS and CDR2 SASEGT. In DNA, the CDR3 is TGTGCCAGCAGTGAATGGCCTTCTTACGAGCAGTACTTC. Its translation: CASSEWPSYEQYF.

The gene calls are TRBV7-2 and TRBJ2-5; the D is unclear. CDR1 is SGHTA, CDR2 FQGNSA, per germline. Trimming removed 1 base from V and 7 bases from J, with 10 bases in between. The CDR3 loop spans 13 amino acids. The DNA for the CDR3 is TGTGCCAGCAGCTTAGGTGGCCTGGCGACCCAGTACTTC. This sequence encodes CASSLGGLATQYF.

CDR3 in amino acids: CASSLSNEQFF. The CDR3, as DNA: TGTGCCAGCAGCCTTTCCAATGAGCAGTTCTTC. The chain uses TRBV6-6 and TRBJ2-1; no firm D call. Germline CDR1 and CDR2: MNHNY and SVGAGI (reference sequence). V dropped 6 bases and J dropped 6 bases, with 6 bases sitting between them. This CDR3 region has 11 residues.

This clone was detected only once. The chain carries TRBV28 and TRBJ1-1, with a possible D match to TRBD1 (6 bases). Trimming stripped 7 bases from V and 2 bases from J, with 14 bases between. This CDR3 region has 14 residues. CDR1 and CDR2 from the germline V gene are MDHEN and SYDVKM. The CDR3 spells CASTPGHLNTEAFF. The CDR3 nucleotides read TGTGCCAGCACCCCGGGACACCTCAACACTGAAGCTTTCTTT. The variable domain in full, with the rest retrieved from reference TRBV28 and TRBJ1-1, is DVKVTQSSRYLVKRTGEKVFLECVQDMDHENMFWYRQDPGLGLRLIYFSYDVKMKEKGDIPEGYSVSREKKERFSLILESASTNQTSMYLCASTPGHLNTEAFFGQGTRLTVV.

V usage is TRBV19 and J usage is TRBJ1-5, with a weak D call TRBD1 (5 bases). This CDR3 is built from 14 residues. V was shortened by 8 bases and J by 1 base, with 12 bases between the two germline ends. Germline-derived CDR1 and CDR2 are LNHDA and SQIVND (reference sequence). The CDR3 region has the DNA TGTGCCAGTCAAGGGGTCATAAGCAATCAGCCCCAGCATTTT. It is translated as CASQGVISNQPQHF.

The CDR3 is CASSGHYNSPLHF. CDR3 nucleotides: TGTGCCAGCAGCGGACACTACAATTCACCCCTCCACTTT. The V and J genes are TRBV6-4 and TRBJ1-6; D is possibly TRBD1 (5 bases). V was clipped by 6 bases and J by 7 bases, with 10 bases between them. The CDR3 covers 13 residues. Germline lookup yields CDR1 MRHNA and CDR2 SNTAGT.

J is TRBJ2-3 and V is TRBV5-1, with 7 bases matching TRBD1. This CDR3 region has 15 residues. Germline-derived CDR1 and CDR2 are SGHRS and YFSETQ. V shed 3 bases and J 6 bases; nucleotides not matched to a gene: 10. The CDR3 loop is CASSSGTEVSDTQYF. CDR3 sequence (DNA): TGCGCCAGCAGCTCCGGGACAGAAGTCTCGGATACGCAGTATTTT. Variable domain in full (rest from reference TRBV5-1 and TRBJ2-3): KAGVTQTPRYLIKTRGQQVTLSCSPISGHRSVSWYQQTPGQGLQFLFEYFSETQRNKGNFPGRFSGRQFSNSRSEMNVSTLELGDSALYLCASSSGTEVSDTQYFGPGTRLTVL.

This clone was seen ten or more times. This chain joins TRBV14 and TRBJ2-1, with D hard to call. Germline V CDR1 and CDR2: SGHDN, FVKESK. Trimming pared 1 base from V and 6 bases from J, leaving 13 bases between. The CDR3 consists of 15 residues. In nucleotides, the CDR3 is TGTGCCAGCAGCCAAGGTCCGGCGAGGTCCAATGAGCAGTTCTTC. Amino acid sequence: CASSQGPARSNEQFF.

This clone came up once. The chain employs TRBV29-1 and TRBJ1-1; no clear D gene. Trimming pared 7 bases from V and 1 base from J, leaving 13 bases between. Germline values: CDR1 SQVTM, CDR2 ANQGSEA. CDR3 length equals 13 residues. The CDR3 sequence is CSALLAANTEAFF. Written as DNA, the CDR3 is TGCAGCGCCTTGCTGGCCGCGAACACTGAAGCTTTCTTT.

V and J are TRBV11-2 and TRBJ2-1, with D perhaps TRBD1 (6 bases). The V gene's germline CDR1 is SGHAT and CDR2 FQNNGV. V shed 5 bases and J shed 9 bases, with 14 bases lying between them. The CDR3 totals 13 residues. The CDR3 is CASSQGWEGEQFF. CDR3 nucleotide sequence: TGTGCCAGCAGCCAGGGGTGGGAAGGTGAGCAGTTCTTC.

The chain employs TRBV11-2 and TRBJ2-3, with D perhaps TRBD2 (5 bases). CDR1 is SGHAT, CDR2 FQNNGV, per germline. This CDR3 comprises 17 residues. V gave up 3 bases and J gave up 2 bases, with 18 bases separating them. The CDR3 protein is CASSFLMGWTSTDTQYF. CDR3 sequence (DNA): TGTGCCAGCAGCTTTCTAATGGGATGGACTTCCACAGATACGCAGTATTTT.